This record covers a single TCR beta chain. CDR1 LGHNA and CDR2 YSLEER come from the germline V gene. The CDR3 extends over 15 amino acids. Trimming cost V 4 bases and J 7 bases; bases outside gene matches: 8. The sample belongs to a study of early T cells in non-severe SARS-CoV-2 infection. About the study: The chains were unpaired, and the sequenced material was bulk RNA from unsorted whole blood.

TCRdb passed the 5' RACE reads through MiXCR, listing each CDR3 protein once. The sample records about 45,000 distinct CDR3 sequences, about 12% being singletons. J is TRBJ1-5 and V is TRBV4-3, with 9 bases matching TRBD1. Material for sequencing was whole blood. This TCR was recovered from an adult who was a healthcare worker with PCR-confirmed SARS-CoV-2 infection or an uninfected control (not recorded which). Here the CDR3 DNA reads TGCGCCAGCAGCCGGGACAGGGCGGGGGGCCAGCCCCAGCATTTT. Its translation is CASSRDRAGGQPQHF.